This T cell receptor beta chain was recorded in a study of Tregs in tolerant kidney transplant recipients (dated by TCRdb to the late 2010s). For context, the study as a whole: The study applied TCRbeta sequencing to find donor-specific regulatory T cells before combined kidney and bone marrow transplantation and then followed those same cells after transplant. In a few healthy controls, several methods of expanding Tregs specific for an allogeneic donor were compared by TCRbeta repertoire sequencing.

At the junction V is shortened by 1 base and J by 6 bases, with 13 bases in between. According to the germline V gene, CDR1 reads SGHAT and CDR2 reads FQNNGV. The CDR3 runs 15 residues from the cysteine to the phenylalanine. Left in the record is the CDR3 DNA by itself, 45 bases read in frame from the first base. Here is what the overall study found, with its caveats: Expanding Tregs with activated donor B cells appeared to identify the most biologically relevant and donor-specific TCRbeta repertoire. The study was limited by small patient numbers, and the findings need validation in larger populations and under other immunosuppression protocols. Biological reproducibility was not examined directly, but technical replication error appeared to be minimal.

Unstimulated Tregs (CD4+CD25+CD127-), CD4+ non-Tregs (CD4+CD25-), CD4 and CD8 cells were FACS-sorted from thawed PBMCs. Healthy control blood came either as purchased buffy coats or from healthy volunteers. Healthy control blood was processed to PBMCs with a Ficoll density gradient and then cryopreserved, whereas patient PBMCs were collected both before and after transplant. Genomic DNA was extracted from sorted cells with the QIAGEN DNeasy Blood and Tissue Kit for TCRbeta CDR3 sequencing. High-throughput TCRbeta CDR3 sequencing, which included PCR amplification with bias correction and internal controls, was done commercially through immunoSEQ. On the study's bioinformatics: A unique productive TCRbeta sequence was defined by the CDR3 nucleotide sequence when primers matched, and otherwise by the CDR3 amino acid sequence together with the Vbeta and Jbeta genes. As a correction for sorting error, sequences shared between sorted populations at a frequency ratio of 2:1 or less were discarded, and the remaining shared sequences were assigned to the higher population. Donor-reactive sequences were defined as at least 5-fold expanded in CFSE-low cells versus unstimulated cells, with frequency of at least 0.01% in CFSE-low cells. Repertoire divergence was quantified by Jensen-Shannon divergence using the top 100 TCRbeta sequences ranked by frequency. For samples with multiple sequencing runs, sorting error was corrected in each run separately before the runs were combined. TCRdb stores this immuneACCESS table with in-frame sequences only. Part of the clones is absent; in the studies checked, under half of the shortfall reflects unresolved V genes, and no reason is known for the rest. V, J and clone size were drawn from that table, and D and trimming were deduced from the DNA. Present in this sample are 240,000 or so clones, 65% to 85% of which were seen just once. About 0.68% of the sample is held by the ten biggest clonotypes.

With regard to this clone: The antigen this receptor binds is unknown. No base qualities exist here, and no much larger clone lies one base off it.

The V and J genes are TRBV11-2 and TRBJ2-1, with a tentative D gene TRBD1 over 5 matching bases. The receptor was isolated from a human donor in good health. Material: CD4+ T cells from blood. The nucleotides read TGTGCCAGCAGCTTAGGCCGGACCGACAGCAATGAGCAGTTCTTC. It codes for CASSLGRTDSNEQFF.